A single sample is the source of the 10 T cell receptor beta chains below, sequenced in a study of blood T cell repertoires in COVID-19. Generated by immunoSEQ multiplex PCR, the TCRdb table keeps only in-frame clones and is missing some. The sample carries about 210,000 clones, about 86% recorded once. The sample was peripheral blood. These receptors all come from a man aged 18 to 29 with active or convalescent COVID-19.

The chain is built from TRBV18 and TRBJ1-2; a weak D match, TRBD1 (6 bases). Germline CDR1 is KGHSH and CDR2 is LQKENI. The CDR3 sequence is 15 residues long. V lost 1 base and J lost 0, with 9 bases in between. The CDR3 loop reads CASSPLRGTNYGYTF. The CDR3 nucleotides read TGTGCCAGCTCACCACTGAGGGGGACTAACTATGGCTACACCTTC.

This chain links TRBV6-6 with TRBJ1-1, with TRBD1 identical over 7 bases. The germline V gene has CDR1 MNHNY and CDR2 SVGAGI (reference sequence). V was pared by 3 bases and J by 4 bases, with 8 bases of the junction left unmatched. The CDR3 consists of 15 residues. The chain's CDR3 is CASSYSGGEGTEAFF. CDR3 nucleotide sequence: TGTGCCAGCAGTTATTCAGGGGGAGAGGGCACTGAAGCTTTCTTT.

The V call is TRBV18, the J call TRBJ1-1; no clear D gene. This CDR3 is built from 12 residues. V lost 3 bases and J lost 8, with 10 bases in between. The germline CDR1 and CDR2 sequences are KGHSH and LQKENI. In DNA, the CDR3 is TGTGCCAGCTCACCCCTTTTGACAGAAGCTTTCTTT. It encodes CASSPLLTEAFF.

Worth noting for this clone: A junction boundary mismatches the germline segment, possibly from a read error. This rearrangement joins TRBV7-7 to TRBJ2-2; 10 bases map to TRBD1. Germline loops: CDR1 SSHAT, CDR2 FNYEAQ (reference sequence). The CDR3 has 15 amino acids. CDR3 bases: TGTGCTAGCAGCCCAGGGACAGGGGACGTCGGGGAGCTGTTTTTT. The encoded protein is CASSPGTGDVGELFF.

V gene TRBV4-3 combines with J gene TRBJ1-2; 8 positions match TRBD1. This CDR3 comprises 15 residues. The V gene's germline CDR1 is LGHNA and CDR2 YSLEER. V trimming: 0 bases; J trimming: 6 bases; junction bases outside the gene matches: 6. The CDR3 coding sequence is TGCGCCAGCAGCCAAGATCAGGGGGCGTGGGATGGCTACACCTTC. Amino acid sequence: CASSQDQGAWDGYTF.

This chain links TRBV5-4 with TRBJ1-1, with D tentatively TRBD1 (6 bases). Germline assignment: CDR1 SGHNT and CDR2 YYREEE (reference sequence). V shed 3 bases and J shed 4 bases, with 16 bases lying between them. The CDR3 runs to 15 residues. CDR3 sequence reads: CASSSGGGPSTEAFF. The CDR3 nucleotides are TGTGCCAGCAGCTCCGGGGGGGGCCCGAGCACTGAAGCTTTCTTT.

The chain joins TRBV15 to TRBJ2-5; 7 bases map to TRBD2. Trimming cost V 0 bases and J 1 base; bases outside gene matches: 8. Germline values: CDR1 LNHNV, CDR2 YYDKDF (reference sequence). This CDR3 is 17 amino acids long. The CDR3 reads CATSRDLASGLQETQYF. The CDR3 DNA is TGTGCCACCAGCAGAGATTTGGCTAGCGGTCTCCAAGAGACCCAGTACTTC.

The rearrangement uses TRBV10-3 and TRBJ1-3, with D unclear. Germline values: CDR1 ENHRY, CDR2 SYGVKD. V gave up 3 bases and J gave up 1 base, with 4 bases separating them. The CDR3 spans 13 residues. CDR3 nucleotides: TGTGCCATCAGTGACTTATCTGGAAACACCATATATTTT. Translation: CAISDLSGNTIYF.

This sequence joins TRBV2 and TRBJ2-3; possible D gene TRBD2, 6 bases. The CDR3 covers 14 residues. V shed 7 bases and J shed 8 bases, with 19 bases lying between them. Germline V CDR1 and CDR2: SNHLY, FYNNEI. This chain's CDR3 is CASKDPGEVGTQYF. The CDR3 bases are TGTGCCAGCAAGGACCCGGGGGAGGTGGGTACGCAGTATTTT.

This clone has just one count. The chain combines TRBV30 with TRBJ2-1; maybe TRBD2 (6 bases). Germline V gives CDR1 GTSNPN, CDR2 SVGIG (reference sequence). Trimming shortened V by 5 bases and J by 2 bases, and 19 bases separated the two germline ends. The CDR3 loop spans 16 amino acids. The DNA for the CDR3 is TGTGCCTGGCTTTCCTCTCTAGCGCACACCTACAATGAGCAGTTCTTC. Its translation: CAWLSSLAHTYNEQFF.